One and the same sample provided the 11 T cell receptor beta chains below, sequenced in a study of T cell responses to AZD1222 COVID-19 vaccine (dated by TCRdb to about 2021). The sample's time point label, decoded: baseline before first vaccination. Libraries were constructed by the immunoSEQ multiplex PCR assay. Held by TCRdb, this immuneACCESS table contains in-frame sequences only and omits some clones. Under half of the omission traces to an unresolved V gene where checked; the cause of the rest is unknown. This sample comprises 100,000 to 150,000 clones, around 88% of them detected only once. Less than 6% of the sample lies in the top ten. The specimen comprised peripheral blood, sampled on day 0 of AZD1222 vaccination. Receptors were obtained from an adult in good health.

As regards this clone: The same CDR3 also results from other DNA sequences found in this sample. V and J are TRBV12-3 or TRBV12-4 and TRBJ1-5, with D uncertain. V was pared by 3 bases and J by 4 bases, with 4 bases between. The CDR3 sequence is 12 residues long. Here the CDR3 DNA reads TGTGCCAGCAGTTTGCAGAATCAGCCCCAGCATTTT. Encoded protein: CASSLQNQPQHF.

The V gene is TRBV6-5, the J gene TRBJ1-1, with D uncertain. V lost 5 bases, J lost 11 bases, and 18 bases lay in between. The CDR3 consists of 13 residues. Germline assignment: CDR1 MNHEY and CDR2 SVGAGI. The DNA of the CDR3 is TGTGCCAGCAGTCCAGACGGAGAGGGTTGGGCTTTCTTT. Residues: CASSPDGEGWAFF.

This clone has just a few counts. The chain combines TRBV6-2 or TRBV6-3 with TRBJ1-1, with D possibly matching TRBD1 (5 bases). Trimming took off 2 bases at V and 5 bases at J, with 9 bases between the two ends. Germline V lookup: CDR1 MNHEY, CDR2 SVGEGT. This CDR3 contains 13 residues. As DNA, the CDR3 is TGTGCCAGCAGTTACCAATGGGGGACTGAAGCTTTCTTT. The encoded protein is CASSYQWGTEAFF.

The V call is TRBV6-6, the J call TRBJ2-7, with D tentatively TRBD1 (6 bases). CDR1 is MNHNY, CDR2 SVGAGI, per germline (reference sequence). The CDR3 sequence is 15 residues long. Trimming took off 5 bases at V and 1 base at J, with 15 bases between the two ends. The CDR3 protein is CASSNFDRQSYEQYF. Here the CDR3 DNA reads TGTGCCAGCAGTAACTTTGACAGGCAATCCTACGAGCAGTACTTC.

This chain connects TRBV24-1 to TRBJ1-2; 9 bases line up with TRBD1. V lost 4 bases to trimming and J lost 6 bases; unmatched junction nucleotides: 5. Germline CDR1 reads KGHDR; CDR2 reads SFDVKD. CDR3 length equals 14 residues. CDR3 sequence reads: CATSDGTGPHGYTF. The CDR3 nucleotides are TGTGCCACCAGTGACGGGACAGGGCCCCATGGCTACACCTTC.

The CDR3 is CASTQTGVGEAFF. In DNA form, the CDR3 reads TGTGCCAGCACCCAGACAGGGGTGGGAGAAGCTTTCTTT. The chain has TRBV28 and TRBJ1-1; 8 bases are shared with TRBD1. The CDR3 length is 13 residues. The J segment lost 8 bases and the V segment lost 7 bases, leaving 9 bases of the junction unmatched. Germline V gene data show CDR1 as MDHEN and CDR2 as SYDVKM.

This clone was seen only a few times. V and J are TRBV20-1 and TRBJ2-7; no firm D call. V was trimmed by 3 bases and J by 0 bases, leaving 3 bases between them. The germline V gene encodes CDR1 DFQATT and CDR2 SNEGSKA (reference sequence). The CDR3 consists of 11 residues. CDR3 residues: CSASPSYEQYF. DNA of the CDR3: TGCAGTGCTAGTCCCTCCTACGAGCAGTACTTC.

V is TRBV7-3 and J is TRBJ2-1; D is perhaps TRBD2 (5 bases). The CDR3 is 16 amino acids. V was cut by 5 bases and J by 2 bases, with 16 bases left in between. From germline, CDR1 is SGHTA and CDR2 FQGTGA. CDR3 amino acids: CASSPTGISTYNEQFF. CDR3 DNA: TGTGCCAGCAGCCCCACGGGGATAAGCACCTACAATGAGCAGTTCTTC.

The rearrangement joins TRBV5-4 to TRBJ2-1; possibly TRBD1 for D (5 bases). CDR1 is SGHNT, CDR2 YYREEE, per germline (reference sequence). The V and J ends lost 4 bases and 0 bases respectively, with 11 bases between them. The CDR3 spans 15 residues. The CDR3 reads CASSPGHSSYNEQFF. The CDR3 DNA reads TGTGCCAGCAGCCCAGGACATAGCTCCTACAATGAGCAGTTCTTC.

This chain joins TRBV18 and TRBJ1-5; possibly TRBD1 for D (5 bases). The CDR3 has 15 amino acids. The germline V and J ends were trimmed by 5 bases and 2 bases, with 13 bases remaining between them. CDR1 and CDR2 (germline): KGHSH, LQKENI. The CDR3 reads CASSTQGWGNQPQHF. The CDR3 DNA follows: TGTGCCAGCTCAACCCAGGGTTGGGGCAATCAGCCCCAGCATTTT.

CDR3 loop: CASSGGTSGRRVYEQYF. The DNA of the CDR3 is TGTGCCAGCAGTGGCGGGACTAGCGGGCGCCGGGTCTACGAGCAGTACTTC. The rearrangement links TRBV2 to TRBJ2-7; 12 positions agree with TRBD2. V trimming: 4 bases; J trimming: 3 bases; junction bases outside the gene matches: 10. Germline CDR1 SNHLY, CDR2 FYNNEI. CDR3 length: 17 amino acids.